The rows below give T cell receptor beta chains drawn from one sample of a study of T cell repertoires in cytomegalovirus infection. Each CDR3 protein gets one entry after TCRdb re-called the reads with MiXCR. The data show approximately 500,000 distinct CDR3 sequences, with about 11% seen just once and roughly 10% held by the top ten. The sample consisted of PBMCs. The receptors derive from a human donor in good health (CMV status not recorded). Some clones in this sample may be carry-over from other donors' samples. Each CDR3 is given with its conserved first and last residue. The order of the fields is J gene, clone size, V gene, D gene, CDR3 DNA, CDR3 protein. D genes are given only for firm matches. Rows give clone size only sometimes, using once, few, many, or a class for an expanded clone.

TRBJ1-4,many,TRBV5-4,TRBD1,TGTGCCAGCAGCTTGTTGGGACAGCGGCGGGAAAAACTGTTTTTT,CASSLLGQRREKLFF
TRBJ2-2,many,TRBV7-9,-,TGTGCCAGCAGCTGGGGACGTAACACCGGGGAGCTGTTTTTT,CASSWGRNTGELFF
TRBJ2-2,many,TRBV28,TRBD1,TGTGCCAGCAGTCTTCTCGGGACAGCGATACCGAACACCGGGGAGCTGTTTTTT,CASSLLGTAIPNTGELFF
TRBJ1-2,many,TRBV4-2,-,TGTGCCAGCAGCCAAGATCAGTGGGGAGATAATGGCTACACCTTC,CASSQDQWGDNGYTF
TRBJ2-1,-,TRBV6-5,TRBD1,TGTGCCAGCAGTTCCCTGACAGGGAGCTCCTACAATGAGCAGTTCTTC,CASSSLTGSSYNEQFF
TRBJ2-1,few,TRBV20-1,-,TGCAGTGCTAGAGTTGGAACCTACAATGAGCAGTTCTTC,CSARVGTYNEQFF
TRBJ1-2,many,TRBV20-1,TRBD1,TGCAGTGCTGCTGACGGGACAGGCTTCGGTGGCTACACCTTC,CSAADGTGFGGYTF
TRBJ1-1,many,TRBV18,-,TGTGCCAGCTCACCAAGGGGTGATAACACTGAAGCTTTCTTT,CASSPRGDNTEAFF
TRBJ2-2,few,TRBV4-1,-,TGCGCCAGCAGCGCGGGGGGACAGGGTTACACCGGGGAGCTGTTTTTT,CASSAGGQGYTGELFF
TRBJ1-1,-,TRBV20-1,-,TGCAGTGCCTTGTTGACAGCCTGGACTGAAGCTTTCTTT,CSALLTAWTEAFF
TRBJ1-2,few,TRBV28,-,TGTGTGGTAGCCTTTAGCCCTAACTATGGCTACACCTTC,CVVAFSPNYGYTF
TRBJ2-7,many,TRBV6-1,-,TGTGCCAGCAGGGAGGGGTTCTTTAGGCGGGCCTACGAGCAGTACTTC,CASREGFFRRAYEQYF
TRBJ1-2,many,TRBV11-2,TRBD1,TGTGCCAGCAGCTTAGGCGCGGCAGGGGGCTATGGCTACACCTTC,CASSLGAAGGYGYTF
TRBJ2-5,many,TRBV29-1,-,TGCAGCGTTGAGGGCCCCGGGGACCAAGAGACCCAGTACTTC,CSVEGPGDQETQYF
TRBJ2-1,-,TRBV7-9,-,TGTGCCAGCAGCTTAATGAGGTTCTCCTACAATGAGCAGTTCTTC,CASSLMRFSYNEQFF
TRBJ2-1,many,TRBV6-1,TRBD1,TGTGCCAGCAGTTTTACAGGGGGCGCCTACAATGAGCAGTTCTTC,CASSFTGGAYNEQFF
TRBJ1-5,-,TRBV7-9,-,TGTGCCAGCAGCTTAATTGGGGACAATCAGCCCCAGCATTTT,CASSLIGDNQPQHF
TRBJ2-7,few,TRBV15,-,TGTGCCACCAGCCGCAGGGTGGGGGTGGTGGAGCAGTACTTC,CATSRRVGVVEQYF
TRBJ2-5,many,TRBV5-4,TRBD2,TGTGCCAGCAGCTTGGGACTAGCGGACCAAGAGACCCAGTACTTC,CASSLGLADQETQYF
TRBJ2-7,many,TRBV4-2,-,TGTGCCAGCGGAGACATAGAACTTGAGCAGTACTTC,CASGDIELEQYF
TRBJ1-4,many,TRBV5-1,TRBD1,TGCGCCAGCAGCTCATCCGGACAGGGCTCAACTAATGAAAAACTGTTTTTT,CASSSSGQGSTNEKLFF
TRBJ2-3,many,TRBV28,TRBD2,TGTGCCAGCAGTTTGGAACTAGCGGGAGGTACCACAGATACGCAGTATTTT,CASSLELAGGTTDTQYF
TRBJ1-3,few,TRBV29-1,TRBD1,TGCAGCGTGAGAGACAGGGCTGGAAACACCATATATTTT,CSVRDRAGNTIYF
TRBJ2-5,-,TRBV30,TRBD2,TGTGCCTGGAGTGTACTAGCGGGAGAGACCCAGTACTTC,CAWSVLAGETQYF
TRBJ2-2,-,TRBV25-1,-,TGTGCCAGCAGTGTATCCGGGAGAACCGGGGAGCTGTTTTTT,CASSVSGRTGELFF
TRBJ1-5,many,TRBV12-3/TRBV12-4,-,TGTGCCAGCAGTTTACGAGGGACGGGCTCCATCAATCAGCCCCAGCATTTT,CASSLRGTGSINQPQHF
TRBJ1-2,-,TRBV12-3/TRBV12-4,-,TGTGCCAGCAGCCCTTTGGGGCAGGGGACTAACTATGGCTACACCTTC,CASSPLGQGTNYGYTF
TRBJ1-3,-,TRBV29-1,TRBD1,TGCAGCGTTGGGAAGGGGGCTAGTGGAAACACCATATATTTT,CSVGKGASGNTIYF
TRBJ2-1,-,TRBV4-1,-,TGCGCCAGCAGCCAGGTAACCTACAATGAGCAGTTCTTC,CASSQVTYNEQFF
TRBJ1-2,few,TRBV7-3,-,TGTGCCAGCAGCCCGACAGGTGGGGGTAACTATGGCTACACCTTC,CASSPTGGGNYGYTF
TRBJ2-4,many,TRBV11-2,-,TGTGCCAGCAGCTTCTGGAGGGAAGACATTCAGTACTTC,CASSFWREDIQYF
TRBJ2-1,many,TRBV29-1,TRBD2,TGCAGCGTTCGTAGGGGGACTAGCCTTAGCTACATGAATGAGCAGTTCTTC,CSVRRGTSLSYMNEQFF
TRBJ2-5,-,TRBV20-1,TRBD1,TGCAGTGCGATGGACAGGCCGTCCCAGTACTTC,CSAMDRPSQYF
TRBJ2-3,-,TRBV15,-,TGTGCCACCAGCAGGTGGGAAGTCGGCACAGATACGCAGTATTTT,CATSRWEVGTDTQYF
TRBJ1-3,-,TRBV9,-,TGTGCCAGCAGCCCCTGGGACATCTCTGGAAACACCATATATTTT,CASSPWDISGNTIYF
TRBJ2-1,many,TRBV7-8,-,TGTGCCAGCAGCTTAACCGTTAGCTCCTACAATGAGCAGTTCTTC,CASSLTVSSYNEQFF
TRBJ2-2,-,TRBV5-1,TRBD1,TGCGCCAGCAGCTTGGGTGTGACAGGGAGAAGAGTTCCCGGGGAGCTGTTTTTT,CASSLGVTGRRVPGELFF
TRBJ1-4,-,TRBV20-1,TRBD1,TGCAGTGCTAGATCGCCTCAGGGGGCTGGTGAAAAACTGTTTTTT,CSARSPQGAGEKLFF
TRBJ2-5,many,TRBV12-5,-,TGTGCTAGTGGTCAGGGTGATTGGTACCAAGAGACCCAGTACTTC,CASGQGDWYQETQYF
TRBJ2-2,many,TRBV2,-,TGTGCCAGCAGTGAAGCGCAGCTAGCAGCTGGGGAGCTGTTTTTT,CASSEAQLAAGELFF
TRBJ2-2,few,TRBV5-1,-,TGCGCCAGCAGCGGAGGGATCGCCGGGGAGCTGTTTTTT,CASSGGIAGELFF
TRBJ2-5,many,TRBV7-9,-,TGTGCCAGCAGCCCGGAGGAGGGCCTCCAAGAGACCCAGTACTTC,CASSPEEGLQETQYF
TRBJ2-2,many,TRBV6-2/TRBV6-3,-,TGTGCCAGCAGTCTCTCTAGGATCGGGAACACCGGGGAGCTGTTTTTT,CASSLSRIGNTGELFF
TRBJ2-3,few,TRBV5-6,TRBD2,TGTGCCAGCAGCTTGACTAGCGGGGGGCCTACAGATACGCAGTATTTT,CASSLTSGGPTDTQYF
TRBJ1-2,few,TRBV25-1,TRBD1,TGTGCCAGCAGTGCCTGGGACAGCCTCGTCGACTATGGCTACACCTTC,CASSAWDSLVDYGYTF